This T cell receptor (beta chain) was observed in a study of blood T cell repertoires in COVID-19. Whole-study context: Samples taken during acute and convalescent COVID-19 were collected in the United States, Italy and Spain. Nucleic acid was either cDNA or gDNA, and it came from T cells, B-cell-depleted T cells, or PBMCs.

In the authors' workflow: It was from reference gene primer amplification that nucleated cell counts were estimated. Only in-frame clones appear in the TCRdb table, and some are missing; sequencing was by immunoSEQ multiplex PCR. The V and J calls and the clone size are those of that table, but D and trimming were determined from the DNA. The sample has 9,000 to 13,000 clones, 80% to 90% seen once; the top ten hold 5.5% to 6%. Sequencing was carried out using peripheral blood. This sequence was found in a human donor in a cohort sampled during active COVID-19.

CDR3 region: CASSAQGEPYEQYF. CDR3 nucleotides: TGTGCCAGTAGTGCTCAGGGGGAGCCCTACGAGCAGTACTTC. The chain links TRBV19 to TRBJ2-7, with 7 bases matching TRBD1. Germline CDR1 LNHDA, CDR2 SQIVND (reference sequence). Trimming took 5 bases from V and 2 from J; bases not matched to a gene: 6. This CDR3 is 14 amino acids long. The variable domain in full, completed from reference TRBV19 and TRBJ2-7, reads DGGITQSPKYLFRKEGQNVTLSCEQNLNHDAMYWYRQDPGQGLRLIYYSQIVNDFQKGDIAEGYSVSREKKESFPLTVTSAQKNPTAFYLCASSAQGEPYEQYFGPGTRLTVT.